This T cell receptor (beta chain) is from a study of T cell changes during pregnancy in multiple sclerosis. Here immunoSEQ multiplex PCR was the method, and the copy in TCRdb shows in-frame clones only, minus some. The top ten hold about 3% of the sample, which has roughly 100,000 clones, about 89% seen once. V lost 0 bases, J lost 0 bases, and 4 bases lay in between. CDR3 length: 13 amino acids. Germline V gene lookup returns CDR1 SGDLS and CDR2 YYNGEE. The sample was peripheral blood, taken after pregnancy. This rearrangement joins TRBV9 to TRBJ2-7; D is ambiguous. The TCR sequence derives from a female donor with multiple sclerosis, enrolled in a pregnancy study. CDR3 amino acids: CASSVDLSYEQYF. Here the CDR3 DNA reads TGTGCCAGCAGCGTAGATCTCTCCTACGAGCAGTACTTC.